This T cell receptor beta chain was profiled in a study of blood T cells in healthy people across ages. Using a J-beta primer mix together with a sample-barcoded 5' primer, a second PCR was run for roughly 6 to 12 cycles. Tags on each cDNA molecule came from a template-switch adaptor with 12 random nucleotides. In TCRdb, the 5' RACE reads were re-called with MiXCR into one record per CDR3 protein. The table records about 760,000 distinct CDR3 sequences, around 50% of them present only once. The CDR3 totals 14 residues. V dropped 4 bases and J dropped 4 bases, with 14 bases sitting between them. Per the germline V gene, CDR1 is DFQATT and CDR2 is SNEGSKA (reference sequence).

The V and J genes are TRBV20-1 and TRBJ2-1, with D tentatively TRBD1 (5 bases). The TCR was taken from a man aged 40-49 years in good health. Sample: blood. In DNA form, the CDR3 reads TGCAGTGCTATATACCTAGGGGCTTACAATGAGCAGTTCTTC. Its protein product is CSAIYLGAYNEQFF.